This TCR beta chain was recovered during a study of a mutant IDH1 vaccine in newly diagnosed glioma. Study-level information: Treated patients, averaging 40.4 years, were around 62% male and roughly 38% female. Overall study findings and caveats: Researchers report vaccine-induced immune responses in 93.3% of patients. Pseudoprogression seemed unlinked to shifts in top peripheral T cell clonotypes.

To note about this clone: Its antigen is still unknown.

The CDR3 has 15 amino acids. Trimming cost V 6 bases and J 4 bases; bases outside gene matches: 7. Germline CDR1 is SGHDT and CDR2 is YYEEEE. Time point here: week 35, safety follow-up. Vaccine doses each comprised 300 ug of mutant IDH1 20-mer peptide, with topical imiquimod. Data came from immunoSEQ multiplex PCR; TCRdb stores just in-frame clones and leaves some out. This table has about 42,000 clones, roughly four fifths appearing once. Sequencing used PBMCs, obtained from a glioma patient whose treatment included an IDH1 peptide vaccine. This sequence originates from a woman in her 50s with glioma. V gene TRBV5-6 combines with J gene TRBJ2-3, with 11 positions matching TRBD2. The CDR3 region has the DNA TGTGCCAGCAACCTTAGCGGGGGGGGCGCAGATACGCAGTATTTT. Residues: CASNLSGGGADTQYF.